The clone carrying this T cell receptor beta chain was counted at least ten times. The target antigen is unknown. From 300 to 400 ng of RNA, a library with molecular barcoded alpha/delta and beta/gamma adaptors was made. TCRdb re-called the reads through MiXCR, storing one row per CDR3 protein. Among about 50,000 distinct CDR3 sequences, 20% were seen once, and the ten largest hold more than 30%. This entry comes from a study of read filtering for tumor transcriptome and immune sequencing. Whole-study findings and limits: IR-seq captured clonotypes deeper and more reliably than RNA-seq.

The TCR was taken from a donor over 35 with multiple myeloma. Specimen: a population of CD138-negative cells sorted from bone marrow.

The CDR3 is CASSLGTNEKLFF. CDR3 DNA: TGTGCCAGCAGCTTGGGGACGAATGAAAAACTGTTTTTT. The chain recombines TRBV7-2 with TRBJ1-4, with a weak D call TRBD1 (5 bases). Germline V lookup: CDR1 SGHTA, CDR2 FQGNSA. V was clipped by 3 bases and J by 5 bases, with 7 bases between them. The CDR3 totals 13 residues.